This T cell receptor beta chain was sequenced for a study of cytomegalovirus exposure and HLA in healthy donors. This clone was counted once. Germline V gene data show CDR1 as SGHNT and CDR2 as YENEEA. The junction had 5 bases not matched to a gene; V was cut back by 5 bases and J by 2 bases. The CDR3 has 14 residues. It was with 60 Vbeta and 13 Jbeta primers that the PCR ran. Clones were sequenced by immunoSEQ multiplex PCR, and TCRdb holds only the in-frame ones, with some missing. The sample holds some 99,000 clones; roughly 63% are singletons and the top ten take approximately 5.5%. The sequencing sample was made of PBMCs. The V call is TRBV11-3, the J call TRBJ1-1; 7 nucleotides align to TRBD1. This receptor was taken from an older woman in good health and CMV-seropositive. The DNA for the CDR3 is TGTGCCAGCAGCCCAGGGGGGATTAACACTGAAGCTTTCTTT. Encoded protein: CASSPGGINTEAFF. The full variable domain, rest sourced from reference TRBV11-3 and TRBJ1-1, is EAGVVQSPRYKIIEKKQPVAFWCNPISGHNTLYWYLQNLGQGPELLIRYENEEAVDDSQLPKDRFSAERLKGVDSTLKIQPAELGDSAVYLCASSPGGINTEAFFGQGTRLTVV.